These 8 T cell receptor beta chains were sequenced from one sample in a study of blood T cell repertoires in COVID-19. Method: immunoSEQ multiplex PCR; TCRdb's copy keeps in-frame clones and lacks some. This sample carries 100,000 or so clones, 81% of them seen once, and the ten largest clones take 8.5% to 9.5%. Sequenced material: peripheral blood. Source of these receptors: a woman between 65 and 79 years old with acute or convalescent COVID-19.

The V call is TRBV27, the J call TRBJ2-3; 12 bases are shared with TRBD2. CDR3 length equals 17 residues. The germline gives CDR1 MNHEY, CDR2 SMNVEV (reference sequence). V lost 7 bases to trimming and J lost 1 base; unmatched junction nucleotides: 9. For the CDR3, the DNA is TGTGCCAGCACCTCTGGACTAGCGGGGCCTGGCACAGATACGCAGTATTTT. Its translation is CASTSGLAGPGTDTQYF.

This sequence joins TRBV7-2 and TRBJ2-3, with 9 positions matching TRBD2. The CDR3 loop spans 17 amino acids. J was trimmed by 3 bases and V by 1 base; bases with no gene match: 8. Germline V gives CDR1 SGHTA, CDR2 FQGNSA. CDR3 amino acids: CASSLGVGLAGTDTQYF. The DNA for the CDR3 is TGTGCCAGCAGCTTAGGGGTAGGGCTAGCGGGGACAGATACGCAGTATTTT. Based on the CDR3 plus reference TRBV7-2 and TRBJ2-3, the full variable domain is GAGVSQSPSNKVTEKGKDVELRCDPISGHTALYWYRQSLGQGLEFLIYFQGNSAPDKSGLPSDRFSAERTGGSVSTLTIQRTQQEDSAVYLCASSLGVGLAGTDTQYFGPGTRLTVL.

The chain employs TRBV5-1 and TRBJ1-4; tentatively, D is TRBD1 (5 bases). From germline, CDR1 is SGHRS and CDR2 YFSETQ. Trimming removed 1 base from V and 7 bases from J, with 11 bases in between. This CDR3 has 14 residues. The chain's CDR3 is CASSLRGRTEKLFF. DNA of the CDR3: TGCGCCAGCAGCTTGCGGGGGAGGACTGAAAAACTGTTTTTT.

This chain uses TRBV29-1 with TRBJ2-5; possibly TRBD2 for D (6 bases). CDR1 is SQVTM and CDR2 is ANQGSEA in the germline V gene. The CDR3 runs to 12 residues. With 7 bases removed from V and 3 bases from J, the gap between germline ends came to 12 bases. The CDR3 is CSARDSEETQYF. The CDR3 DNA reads TGCAGCGCCCGGGACTCAGAAGAGACCCAGTACTTC. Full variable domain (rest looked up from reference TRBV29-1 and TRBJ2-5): SAVISQKPSRDICQRGTSLTIQCQVDSQVTMMFWYRQQPGQSLTLIATANQGSEATYESGFVIDKFPISRPNLTFSTLTVSNMSPEDSSIYLCSARDSEETQYFGPGTRLLVL.

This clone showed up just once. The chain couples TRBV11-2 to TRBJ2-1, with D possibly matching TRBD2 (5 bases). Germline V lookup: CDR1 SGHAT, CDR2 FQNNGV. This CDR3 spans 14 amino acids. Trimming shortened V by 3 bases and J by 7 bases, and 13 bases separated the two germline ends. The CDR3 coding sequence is TGTGCCAGCAGCTTCCCCGGGGATAGGAATGAGCAGTTCTTC. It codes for CASSFPGDRNEQFF.

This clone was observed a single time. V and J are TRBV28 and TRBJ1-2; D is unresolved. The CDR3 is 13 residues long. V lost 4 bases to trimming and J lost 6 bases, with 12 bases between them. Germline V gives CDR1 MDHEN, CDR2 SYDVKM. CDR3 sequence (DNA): TGTGCCAGCAGTTCCCGCATCGCGGATGGCTACACCTTC. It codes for CASSSRIADGYTF.

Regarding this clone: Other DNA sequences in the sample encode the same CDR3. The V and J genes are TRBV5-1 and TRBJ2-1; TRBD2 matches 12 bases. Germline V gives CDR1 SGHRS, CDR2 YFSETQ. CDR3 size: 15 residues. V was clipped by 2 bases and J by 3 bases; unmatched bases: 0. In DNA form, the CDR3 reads TGCGCCAGCAGCTTACTAGCGGGGGGCTACAATGAGCAGTTCTTC. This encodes CASSLLAGGYNEQFF.

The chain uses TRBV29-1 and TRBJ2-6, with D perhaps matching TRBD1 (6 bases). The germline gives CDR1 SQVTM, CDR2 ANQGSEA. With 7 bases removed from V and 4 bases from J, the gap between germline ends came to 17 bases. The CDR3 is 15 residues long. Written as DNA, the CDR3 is TGCAGCGCCCTGGCGGCAGGGGTCGGGGCCAACGTCCTGACTTTC. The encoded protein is CSALAAGVGANVLTF.